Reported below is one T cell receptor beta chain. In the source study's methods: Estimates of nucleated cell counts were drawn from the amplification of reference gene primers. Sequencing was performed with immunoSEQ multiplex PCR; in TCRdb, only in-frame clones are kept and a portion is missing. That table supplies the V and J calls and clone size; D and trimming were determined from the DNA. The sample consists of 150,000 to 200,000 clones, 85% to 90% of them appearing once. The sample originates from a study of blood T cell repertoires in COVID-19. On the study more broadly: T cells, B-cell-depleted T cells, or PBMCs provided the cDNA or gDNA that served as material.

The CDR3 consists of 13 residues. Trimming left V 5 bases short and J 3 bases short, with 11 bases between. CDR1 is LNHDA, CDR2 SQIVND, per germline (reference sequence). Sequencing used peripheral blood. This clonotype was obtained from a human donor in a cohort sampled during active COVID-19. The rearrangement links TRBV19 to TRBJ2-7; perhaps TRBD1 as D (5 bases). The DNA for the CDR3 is TGTGCCAGTAGTCAATTAGACAGCTACGAGCAGTACTTC. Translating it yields CASSQLDSYEQYF.